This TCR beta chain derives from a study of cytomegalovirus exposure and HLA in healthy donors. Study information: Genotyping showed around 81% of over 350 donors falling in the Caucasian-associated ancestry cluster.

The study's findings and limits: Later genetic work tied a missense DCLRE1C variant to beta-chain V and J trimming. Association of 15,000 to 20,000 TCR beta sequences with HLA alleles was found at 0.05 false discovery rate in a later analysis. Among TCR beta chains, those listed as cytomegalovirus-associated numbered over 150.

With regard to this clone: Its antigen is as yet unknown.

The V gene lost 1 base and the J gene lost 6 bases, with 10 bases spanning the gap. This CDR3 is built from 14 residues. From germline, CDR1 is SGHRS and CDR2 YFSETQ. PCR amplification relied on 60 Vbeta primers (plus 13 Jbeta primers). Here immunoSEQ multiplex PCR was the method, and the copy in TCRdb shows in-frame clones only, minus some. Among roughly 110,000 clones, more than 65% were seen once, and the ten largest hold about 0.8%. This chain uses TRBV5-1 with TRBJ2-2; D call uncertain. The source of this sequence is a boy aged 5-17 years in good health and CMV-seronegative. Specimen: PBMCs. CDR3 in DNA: TGCGCCAGCAGCTTGATCCAGGTTCCCGGGGAGCTGTTTTTT. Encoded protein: CASSLIQVPGELFF. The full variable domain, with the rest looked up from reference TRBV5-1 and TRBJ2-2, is KAGVTQTPRYLIKTRGQQVTLSCSPISGHRSVSWYQQTPGQGLQFLFEYFSETQRNKGNFPGRFSGRQFSNSRSEMNVSTLELGDSALYLCASSLIQVPGELFFGEGSRLTVL.